These 5 T cell receptor beta chains share one sample of origin, sequenced in a study of naive and memory T cell subsets. The antigens of these receptors remain unknown. The beta constant-region primer was an equimolar mix of two oligonucleotides covering TRBC1 and TRBC2. Four rounds of PCR amplified the ligated cDNA using nested alpha and beta constant-region primers plus SP2. One entry per CDR3 protein results from TCRdb running MiXCR on the UMI-ligation and nested PCR reads. Among over 110,000 distinct CDR3 sequences listed, 15% to 20% were seen once. Study-level results: Possibly reflecting memory cells re-expressing CD45RA, a few larger clonotypes occurred in naive repertoires, especially CD8.

Sequencing was performed on naive CD8+ T cells from blood. These receptors were taken from a human donor in good health.

The chain uses TRBV28 and TRBJ2-7; no firm D call. The CDR3 runs 14 residues. Germline V gene lookup returns CDR1 MDHEN and CDR2 SYDVKM. Deletions cut 6 bases from V and 1 base from J, with 13 bases between. The DNA of the CDR3 is TGTGCCAGCAGGACACTTCTGAGGTCCTACGAGCAGTACTTC. Its translation: CASRTLLRSYEQYF.

CDR3 loop: CASGPPTDSGANVLTF. In nucleotides, the CDR3 is TGTGCTAGTGGTCCCCCTACAGATTCTGGGGCCAACGTCCTGACTTTC. The chain couples TRBV12-5 to TRBJ2-6; D uncertain. Deletions cut 5 bases from V and 1 base from J, with 12 bases between. The CDR3 has 16 amino acids. The germline gives CDR1 LGHNT, CDR2 FRNRAP.

This clonotype was found a few times. The chain recombines TRBV7-9 with TRBJ1-6; D call uncertain. Trimming cost V 5 bases and J 8 bases, with 16 bases left between them. Germline V gene sequence: CDR1 SEHNR, CDR2 FQNEAQ (reference sequence). CDR3 size: 15 residues. The CDR3 loop is CASSPIEAGYSPLHF. CDR3 nucleotide sequence: TGTGCCAGCAGCCCCATTGAGGCCGGGTATTCACCCCTCCACTTT.

This chain joins TRBV4-1 and TRBJ2-7, with TRBD1 matching 10 bases. J lost 6 bases, V lost 5 bases, and 7 bases had no gene match. This CDR3 comprises 14 residues. Per the germline V gene, CDR1 is MGHRA and CDR2 is YSYEKL. CDR3 in DNA: TGCGCCAGCAGCTTCAAGGACAGGGGGGGCGAGCAGTACTTC. It specifies CASSFKDRGGEQYF.

The rearrangement uses TRBV24-1 and TRBJ2-5; 9 positions agree with TRBD2. The CDR3 spans 16 residues. Germline CDR1 KGHDR, CDR2 SFDVKD. V shed 3 bases, J shed 5 bases, and the junction held 9 bases outside the gene matches. CDR3 sequence reads: CATSDLSSGSRETQYF. CDR3 coding DNA: TGTGCCACCAGTGATCTTAGTAGCGGGAGCCGGGAGACCCAGTACTTC.